This TCR beta chain appears in the sequencing data of a study of blood T cell repertoires in COVID-19. About the research overall: Italy, Spain and the United States were the sources of the convalescent and acute COVID-19 samples.

The CDR3 is made up of 15 amino acids. The V and J ends lost 2 bases and 7 bases respectively, with 14 bases between them. Germline V gives CDR1 SNHLY, CDR2 FYNNEI. Methods used by the authors: Estimation of nucleated cell counts relied on the amplification of reference gene primers. Repertoires were generated with immunoSEQ multiplex PCR, while TCRdb's copy carries only in-frame clones and drops some. The V and J calls and the clone size are those of that table, but D and trimming were determined from the DNA. This table holds approximately 200,000 clones, around 81% found once. Ages ranged from roughly 18 to 100 years, with residence in 20 to 30 US areas.

The chain links TRBV2 to TRBJ2-2; the D gene is possibly TRBD2 (6 bases). The receptor's source is a man aged 35 to 55 who had recovered from COVID-19. What was sequenced was PBMCs or T cells enriched from blood (not recorded which). Here the CDR3 DNA reads TGTGCCAGCAGTGAAAGTCACGGAGGGGTCGGGGAGCTGTTTTTT. Its protein product is CASSESHGGVGELFF.